This passage covers 22 T cell receptor beta chains from one sample sequenced in a study of T cell repertoires in cytomegalovirus infection. These receptors lack a known antigen. From the reads, TCRdb called clonotypes with MiXCR, one entry per CDR3 protein. Of about 890,000 distinct CDR3 sequences listed, approximately 31% are singletons. The sequencing here drew on cultured CD8+ T cells from PBMCs, taken from culture after CMV antigen stimulation. The receptors here all came from a human donor in good health (CMV status not recorded). Some clones in this sample may be carry-over from other donors' samples.

The chain joins TRBV9 to TRBJ2-1; the D gene is possibly TRBD1 (5 bases). This CDR3 is 11 amino acids long. The germline V and J ends were trimmed by 2 bases and 14 bases, with 11 bases remaining between them. Germline values: CDR1 SGDLS, CDR2 YYNGEE. CDR3 sequence (DNA): TGTGCCAGCAGCGTTTTCAGGGATAAGTTCTTC. The encoded protein is CASSVFRDKFF. Together with reference TRBV9 and TRBJ2-1, the CDR3 gives the full variable domain: DSGVTQTPKHLITATGQRVTLRCSPRSGDLSVYWYQQSLDQGLQFLIQYYNGEERAKGNILERFSAQQFPDLHSELNLSSLELGDSALYFCASSVFRDKFFGPGTRLTVL.

The chain employs TRBV7-6 and TRBJ2-2; 7 nucleotides agree with TRBD1. Germline CDR1 and CDR2: SGHVS and FNYEAQ. The CDR3 loop spans 16 amino acids. V lost 5 bases to trimming and J lost 3 bases; unmatched junction nucleotides: 9. This CDR3 is CASSLGPGQHTGELFF. The CDR3 DNA follows: TGTGCCAGCAGCCTCGGGCCGGGACAGCACACCGGGGAGCTGTTTTTT.

This clonotype was detected only a few times. The genes are TRBV4-2 and TRBJ1-4; D unresolved. Trimming cost V 0 bases and J 8 bases, with 13 bases left between them. Germline V CDR1 and CDR2: LGHNA, YNFKEQ. CDR3 length equals 15 residues. The CDR3: CASSQDQALGEKLFF. The CDR3 DNA is TGTGCCAGCAGCCAAGATCAGGCTTTAGGAGAAAAACTGTTTTTT.

The J gene is TRBJ1-1, the V gene TRBV29-1, with TRBD1 matching 12 bases. The length of the CDR3 is 15 residues. Germline loops: CDR1 SQVTM, CDR2 ANQGSEA. Trimming at V came to 4 bases and at J to 0 bases, leaving 3 bases not matched to a gene. In DNA form, the CDR3 reads TGCAGCGTTGTGGGACAGGGGGCCCTGAACACTGAAGCTTTCTTT. Translation: CSVVGQGALNTEAFF.

The genes are TRBV12-3 or TRBV12-4 and TRBJ1-1; 9 positions agree with TRBD1. After removal of 5 bases from V and 3 bases from J, the junction contained 13 bases not matched to a gene. CDR3 length: 17 amino acids. The CDR3 protein is CASSLRGYRGPDTEAFF. The CDR3 coding sequence is TGTGCCAGCAGTCTTAGAGGTTACAGGGGGCCGGACACTGAAGCTTTCTTT.

V is TRBV2 and J is TRBJ2-1; D remains unclear. The CDR3 is 14 amino acids. Germline V CDR1 and CDR2: SNHLY, FYNNEI. Trimming stripped 4 bases from V and 7 bases from J, with 14 bases between. For the CDR3, the DNA is TGTGCCAGCAGTGTGGGTAACGCGCATAATGAGCAGTTCTTC. Its translation: CASSVGNAHNEQFF.

The chain couples TRBV11-2 to TRBJ2-7; 10 bases align to TRBD1. After removal of 5 bases from V and 3 bases from J, the junction contained 7 bases not matched to a gene. CDR3 length: 15 residues. Per the germline V gene, CDR1 is SGHAT and CDR2 is FQNNGV. In DNA, the CDR3 is TGTGCCAGCAGCCCGCACCGGGACAGGGGCTACGAGCAGTACGTC. Encoded protein: CASSPHRDRGYEQYV.

CDR3 in DNA: TGTGCCAGCAGTTACTCTGGGCGGGGAGAGCAGTACTTC. This translates into CASSYSGRGEQYF. The gene calls are TRBV6-6 and TRBJ2-7; D possibly corresponds to TRBD2 (6 bases). V lost 0 bases and J 7 bases, leaving 10 bases between the germline ends. Germline V lookup: CDR1 MNHNY, CDR2 SVGAGI (reference sequence). The CDR3 totals 13 residues.

This clonotype was observed a few times. The V gene is TRBV20-1, the J gene TRBJ1-2; D might be TRBD1 (6 bases). Germline V gene data show CDR1 as DFQATT and CDR2 as SNEGSKA (reference sequence). V dropped 5 bases and J dropped 3 bases, with 22 bases sitting between them. CDR3 length: 16 amino acids. CDR3 amino acids: CSAPGTIGAADYGYTF. Written as DNA, the CDR3 is TGCAGTGCTCCTGGGACAATCGGTGCCGCGGACTATGGCTACACCTTC.

The chain links TRBV6-2 or TRBV6-3 to TRBJ2-5; 9 nucleotides match TRBD2. CDR3 length equals 15 residues. Trimming took 6 bases from V and 5 from J; bases not matched to a gene: 10. The germline CDR1 and CDR2 sequences are MNHEY and SVGEGT. This chain's CDR3 is CASRPVIAGEETQYF. DNA of the CDR3: TGTGCCAGCAGACCCGTGATAGCGGGGGAGGAGACCCAGTACTTC.

This clonotype was picked up a small number of times. The rearrangement uses TRBV27 and TRBJ2-4; D is unresolved. The germline V gene encodes CDR1 MNHEY and CDR2 SMNVEV (reference sequence). V was trimmed by 0 bases and J by 3 bases, leaving 9 bases between them. This CDR3 is 15 amino acids long. The CDR3 region has the DNA TGTGCCAGCAGTTTATCGAATTTCGGCAAAAACATTCAGTACTTC. Protein sequence: CASSLSNFGKNIQYF.

There are a few counts of this clonotype. In DNA, the CDR3 is TGTGCCAGCACTCCAGGGACTCCCGGGGTACGGGGGACTGAAGCTTTCTTT. Translation gives CASTPGTPGVRGTEAFF. V and J are TRBV6-6 and TRBJ1-1; possible D gene TRBD1, 5 bases. V lost 7 bases and J 5 bases, leaving 26 bases between the germline ends. Germline V gene data show CDR1 as MNHNY and CDR2 as SVGAGI (reference sequence). The CDR3 runs 17 residues.

The V and J genes are TRBV6-1 and TRBJ2-5; possible D gene TRBD2, 6 bases. V was pared by 6 bases and J by 0 bases, with 14 bases between. Germline V gene data show CDR1 as MNHNS and CDR2 as SASEGT. The CDR3 runs to 15 residues. DNA for the CDR3: TGTGCCAGCAGCGACTGGGGGGACTACCAAGAGACCCAGTACTTC. This sequence encodes CASSDWGDYQETQYF.

A note on this clonotype: A much larger clone is a single base away; this may be a read error. The chain links TRBV7-8 to TRBJ1-5, with D perhaps TRBD1 (5 bases). The CDR3 sequence is 15 residues long. The germline V gene has CDR1 SGHVS and CDR2 FQNEAQ. The CDR3 nucleotides are TGTGCCAGCAGTCGGGACCCTTCCGGCAATCAGCCCCGGCATTTT. It codes for CASSRDPSGNQPRHF.

The chain has TRBV29-1 and TRBJ2-3; TRBD2 matches at 9 bases. J lost 6 bases, V lost 3 bases, and 10 bases had no gene match. CDR3 length equals 15 residues. In germline, CDR1 is SQVTM, CDR2 ANQGSEA. In nucleotides, the CDR3 is TGCAGCGTTGATCAGGCGGGGGGGGGATGGGATACGCAGTATTTT. It yields the protein CSVDQAGGGWDTQYF.

In this sample, this clonotype turned up a few times. The chain carries TRBV9 and TRBJ2-7; possibly TRBD1 or TRBD2 for D (5 bases each). Trimming cost V 3 bases and J 3 bases, with 10 bases left between them. Germline CDR1 and CDR2: SGDLS and YYNGEE. The CDR3 length is 13 residues. The CDR3 sequence is CASSAGAVYEQYF. In DNA, the CDR3 is TGTGCCAGCAGCGCCGGGGCTGTCTACGAGCAGTACTTC.

The chain recombines TRBV19 with TRBJ1-2; unclear D gene. With 8 bases removed from V and 8 bases from J, the gap between germline ends came to 18 bases. From germline, CDR1 is LNHDA and CDR2 SQIVND (reference sequence). There are 13 residues in the CDR3. CDR3 nucleotides: TGTGCCAGTGACTCTCCCCAAGAATTAGGCTACACCTTC. It encodes CASDSPQELGYTF.

The CDR3 loop is CSARDSGTSGGRSYEQYF. The DNA of the CDR3 is TGCAGTGCTAGGGACTCCGGGACTAGCGGGGGGCGGTCCTACGAGCAGTACTTC. V is TRBV20-1 and J is TRBJ2-7, with 15 bases matching TRBD2. The CDR3 spans 18 residues. V was clipped by 3 bases and J by 1 base; unmatched bases: 10. Germline V gene lookup returns CDR1 DFQATT and CDR2 SNEGSKA (reference sequence).

This clonotype was seen a handful of times. The chain combines TRBV7-9 with TRBJ2-4; TRBD2 matches 12 bases. Losses at the gene ends were 5 bases for V and 4 bases for J; bases not matched to a gene: 6. This CDR3 spans 16 amino acids. The germline CDR1 and CDR2 sequences are SEHNR and FQNEAQ (reference sequence). The CDR3 protein is CASSVTSGGIKNIQYF. CDR3 sequence (DNA): TGTGCCAGCAGCGTTACTAGCGGGGGGATTAAAAACATTCAGTACTTC.

This clonotype was counted ten times or more. One base away lies a much larger clone, so this may be a sequencing read error. V is TRBV7-9 and J is TRBJ1-1; no clear D gene. Germline lookup yields CDR1 SEHNR and CDR2 FQNEAQ (reference sequence). The CDR3 spans 14 residues. Trimming left V 1 base short and J 1 base short, with 7 bases between. CDR3 nucleotides: TGTGCCAGCAGCTTAGGACGGGCGAACACTGAAGCTTTCTTT. It translates to CASSLGRANTEAFF.

This clonotype was detected a few times. V is TRBV7-6 and J is TRBJ2-3; D is undetermined. The CDR3 runs to 13 residues. Looked up from germline, CDR1 is SGHVS and CDR2 is FNYEAQ. The V end was cut by 6 bases, the J end by 6 bases, with 13 bases between. CDR3 sequence reads: CASRPPGWDTQYF. CDR3 nucleotides: TGTGCCAGCAGACCACCCGGGTGGGATACGCAGTATTTT.

This clonotype was seen many times. The chain couples TRBV29-1 to TRBJ1-2; possible D gene TRBD1, 5 bases. Trimming shortened V by 4 bases and J by 2 bases, and 11 bases separated the two germline ends. From germline, CDR1 is SQVTM and CDR2 ANQGSEA. The CDR3 has 13 amino acids. The CDR3 region is CSVGPGRNYGYTF. The CDR3 nucleotides are TGCAGCGTTGGACCAGGGCGAAACTATGGCTACACCTTC.